The next 25 T cell receptor beta chains were all read from a single sample in a study of blood T cells in healthy people across ages. Primers used in a second PCR of roughly 6 to 11 cycles were a sample-barcoded 5' primer and a J-beta primer mix. TCRdb itself ran the 5' RACE reads through MiXCR, one entry per CDR3 protein. The repertoire holds approximately 690,000 distinct CDR3 sequences, with about 53% as singletons. The sequencing sample was made of blood. The receptor source for this set is a man in his fifties or sixties in good health.

This chain uses TRBV5-1 with TRBJ1-2, with unresolved D. The CDR3 spans 14 residues. Germline V lookup: CDR1 SGHRS, CDR2 YFSETQ. Deletions cut 0 bases from V and 0 bases from J, with 6 bases between. The CDR3 coding sequence is TGCGCCAGCAGCTTGGACGTATCTAACTATGGCTACACCTTC. It codes for CASSLDVSNYGYTF. The full variable domain, completed using reference TRBV5-1 and TRBJ1-2, is KAGVTQTPRYLIKTRGQQVTLSCSPISGHRSVSWYQQTPGQGLQFLFEYFSETQRNKGNFPGRFSGRQFSNSRSEMNVSTLELGDSALYLCASSLDVSNYGYTFGSGTRLTVV.

The chain carries TRBV4-1 and TRBJ2-7; D ambiguous. With 0 bases removed from V and 5 bases from J, the gap between germline ends came to 11 bases. Germline values: CDR1 MGHRA, CDR2 YSYEKL. This CDR3 spans 14 amino acids. The CDR3 DNA sequence: TGCGCCAGCAGCCAAGATCTAGGCCGTCACGAGCAGTACTTC. Encoded protein: CASSQDLGRHEQYF.

The CDR3 spells CASRLRESSGELFF. DNA for the CDR3: TGTGCCAGCAGGCTCCGGGAGTCCTCCGGGGAGCTGTTTTTT. The gene calls are TRBV3-1 and TRBJ2-2; maybe TRBD2 (6 bases). V lost 6 bases and J 6 bases, leaving 14 bases between the germline ends. Germline values: CDR1 LGHDT, CDR2 YNNKEL (reference sequence). The CDR3 sequence is 14 residues long.

The rearrangement joins TRBV11-2 to TRBJ2-6; 9 bases fit TRBD1. Trimming cost V 3 bases and J 0 bases; bases outside gene matches: 6. The CDR3 is made up of 18 amino acids. Germline CDR1 reads SGHAT; CDR2 reads FQNNGV. CDR3 region: CASSLRTGAYSGANVLTF. The DNA for the CDR3 is TGTGCCAGCAGCTTGCGGACAGGGGCGTACTCTGGGGCCAACGTCCTGACTTTC.

The rearrangement uses TRBV15 and TRBJ2-1; 7 bases are shared with TRBD1. Germline V gene data show CDR1 as LNHNV and CDR2 as YYDKDF (reference sequence). This CDR3 is 15 amino acids long. The junction had 12 bases not matched to a gene; V was cut back by 8 bases and J by 5 bases. The CDR3 nucleotides are TGTGCCACCTCTGTATTGGACAGGCCAGACAATGAGCAGTTCTTC. It codes for CATSVLDRPDNEQFF.

The J gene is TRBJ2-7, the V gene TRBV3-1; D might be TRBD1 or TRBD2, each matching 5 bases. Germline V lookup: CDR1 LGHDT, CDR2 YNNKEL (reference sequence). CDR3 length: 14 amino acids. With 3 bases removed from V and 3 bases from J, the gap between germline ends came to 12 bases. The CDR3 loop reads CASSQGVSRYEQYF. Written as DNA, the CDR3 is TGTGCCAGCAGCCAGGGGGTTAGCCGCTACGAGCAGTACTTC.

The genes are TRBV25-1 and TRBJ2-1; D not certain. Germline CDR1 and CDR2: MGHDK and SYGVNS. CDR3 size: 12 residues. V was clipped by 3 bases and J by 7 bases, with 7 bases between them. The CDR3, as DNA: TGTGCCAGCAGTGACATGGTGAATGAGCAGTTCTTC. Residues: CASSDMVNEQFF.

This clonotype was observed a handful of times. The chain links TRBV4-1 to TRBJ2-6; no firm D call. The V gene lost 4 bases and the J gene lost 0 bases, with 7 bases spanning the gap. The CDR3 contains 15 residues. The V gene's germline CDR1 is MGHRA and CDR2 YSYEKL. The CDR3 bases are TGCGCCAGCAGCCTTCGAACCTCTGGGGCCAACGTCCTGACTTTC. Residues: CASSLRTSGANVLTF.

The rearrangement links TRBV12-5 to TRBJ2-4, with 9 bases fitting TRBD1. The end of the DNA fits TRBJ2-5 better, so the J call may be wrong. The CDR3 has 14 amino acids. CDR1 is LGHNT, CDR2 FRNRAP, per germline. CDR3 bases: TGTGCTAGTGGTTCCACAGGGGGCTTTGAGACCCAGTACTTC. This codes for CASGSTGGFETQYF.

The V call is TRBV4-2, the J call TRBJ1-4; possibly TRBD1 for D (6 bases). CDR3 length: 17 amino acids. Trimming removed 0 bases at V and 5 bases at J, with 16 bases between. Germline V gene data show CDR1 as LGHNA and CDR2 as YNFKEQ. The CDR3 bases are TGTGCCAGCAGCCAAGAAGGGGCACAGGGATACAATGAAAAACTGTTTTTT. This sequence encodes CASSQEGAQGYNEKLFF.

The rearrangement joins TRBV27 to TRBJ2-5, with D perhaps TRBD2 (6 bases). This CDR3 contains 15 residues. The germline V gene encodes CDR1 MNHEY and CDR2 SMNVEV (reference sequence). V dropped 7 bases and J dropped 4 bases, with 19 bases sitting between them. The CDR3 loop reads CASNPYGAGAETQYF. The CDR3 nucleotides are TGTGCCAGCAACCCCTACGGAGCGGGCGCAGAGACCCAGTACTTC.

This clonotype has just one count. The V gene is TRBV6-6, the J gene TRBJ2-3; 7 positions match TRBD1. V shed 2 bases and J 6 bases; nucleotides not matched to a gene: 14. Looked up from germline, CDR1 is MNHNY and CDR2 is SVGAGI (reference sequence). CDR3 length: 17 amino acids. CDR3 sequence: CASSYGFGTARTDTQYF. The CDR3 coding sequence is TGTGCCAGCAGTTACGGTTTCGGGACAGCCCGTACGGATACGCAGTATTTT.

The chain has TRBV29-1 and TRBJ2-7; TRBD1 aligns across 11 bases. V trimming: 5 bases; J trimming: 3 bases; junction bases outside the gene matches: 3. Germline V gene data show CDR1 as SQVTM and CDR2 as ANQGSEA. CDR3 length: 13 amino acids. The CDR3 spells CSVQGQGGYEQYF. The CDR3 nucleotides read TGCAGCGTTCAGGGACAGGGGGGCTACGAGCAGTACTTC.

The chain carries TRBV6-4 and TRBJ2-1; 8 bases match TRBD1. Germline lookup yields CDR1 MRHNA and CDR2 SNTAGT. V trimming: 5 bases; J trimming: 6 bases; junction bases outside the gene matches: 6. This CDR3 has 14 amino acids. CDR3 residues: CASSSDRGSNEQFF. In DNA, the CDR3 is TGTGCCAGCAGTTCCGACAGGGGAAGCAATGAGCAGTTCTTC.

This clonotype turned up a few times. This rearrangement joins TRBV20-1 to TRBJ2-7; D is uncertain. This CDR3 spans 14 amino acids. The germline V and J ends were trimmed by 0 bases and 0 bases, with 9 bases remaining between them. Per germline, CDR1 DFQATT and CDR2 SNEGSKA (reference sequence). The CDR3 nucleotides are TGCAGTGCTAGAGATGCGCGGAGCTCCTACGAGCAGTACTTC. This translates into CSARDARSSYEQYF.

A note on this clonotype: It may be a read error: a sequence one base away is much more abundant. V and J are TRBV4-2 and TRBJ2-6; D is unclear. Germline CDR1 reads LGHNA; CDR2 reads YNFKEQ. This CDR3 is 17 amino acids long. V was shortened by 1 base and J by 0 bases, with 10 bases between the two germline ends. The DNA for the CDR3 is TGTGCCAGCAGCCAAGTAGATCTCCTCTCTGGGGCCAACGTCCTGACTTTC. Translating gives CASSQVDLLSGANVLTF.

This rearrangement joins TRBV3-1 to TRBJ2-5, with D tentatively TRBD1 or TRBD2 (7 bases each). Germline V gene lookup returns CDR1 LGHDT and CDR2 YNNKEL (reference sequence). V was clipped by 4 bases and J by 0 bases, with 18 bases between them. The CDR3 consists of 17 residues. CDR3 region: CASSPQGGTNHQETQYF. The CDR3 region has the DNA TGTGCCAGCAGCCCCCAGGGGGGGACGAACCACCAAGAGACCCAGTACTTC.

Only one count was recorded for this clonotype. The genes are TRBV11-2 and TRBJ2-5; no clear D. The CDR3 loop spans 13 amino acids. V lost 11 bases to trimming and J lost 11 bases, with 24 bases between them. CDR1 is SGHAT, CDR2 FQNNGV, per germline. CDR3 bases: TGTGCCGGCACCCTGGAAGGCCCGAGGAAGCAGTACTTC. Protein sequence: CAGTLEGPRKQYF.

The chain combines TRBV7-2 with TRBJ1-1; D is possibly TRBD1 (6 bases). This CDR3 is built from 15 residues. The V end was cut by 5 bases, the J end by 5 bases, with 18 bases between. Germline CDR1 SGHTA, CDR2 FQGNSA. CDR3 protein: CASSPAQGRRTEAFF. CDR3 nucleotides: TGTGCCAGCAGCCCCGCACAGGGAAGGCGAACTGAAGCTTTCTTT. Filled out from reference TRBV7-2 and TRBJ1-1, the complete variable domain reads GAGVSQSPSNKVTEKGKDVELRCDPISGHTALYWYRQSLGQGLEFLIYFQGNSAPDKSGLPSDRFSAERTGGSVSTLTIQRTQQEDSAVYLCASSPAQGRRTEAFFGQGTRLTVV.

This clonotype was counted a few times. A much more abundant neighbour one base away suggests this may be a read error. CDR3 sequence: CASSGGGPKQYF. The CDR3 coding sequence is TGCGCCAGCAGTGGCGGGGGGCCTAAGCAGTACTTC. The rearrangement joins TRBV10-2 to TRBJ2-5; TRBD2 matches at 8 bases. Trimming took 4 bases from V and 11 from J; bases not matched to a gene: 6. CDR1 and CDR2 from the germline V gene are WSHSY and SAAADI. The CDR3 runs to 12 residues.

The V and J genes are TRBV12-5 and TRBJ1-3, with 8 nucleotides matching TRBD1. The V segment lost 5 bases and the J segment 4 bases; nucleotides outside the gene matches: 4. This CDR3 contains 14 residues. Germline CDR1 and CDR2: LGHNT and FRNRAP. The CDR3 DNA is TGTGCTAGTGGTGGAACAGGGGGAGGAAACACCATATATTTT. Its translation: CASGGTGGGNTIYF.

On this clonotype itself: Mismatch with germline at one junction end may stem from a read error. This rearrangement joins TRBV18 to TRBJ2-5; the match to TRBD2 covers 13 bases. The CDR3 sequence is 18 residues long. CDR1 KGHSH and CDR2 LQKENI come from the germline V gene. CDR3 coding DNA: TGCGCCAGCTCACAAGATCCGGGACTAGCGGGGCGCCAAGAGACCCAGTACTTC. Translating it yields CASSQDPGLAGRQETQYF.

This clonotype has more than one count but fewer than ten. V gene TRBV5-1 combines with J gene TRBJ2-5; TRBD2 agrees at 12 bases. Germline values: CDR1 SGHRS, CDR2 YFSETQ. The J segment lost 3 bases and the V segment lost 4 bases, leaving 7 bases of the junction unmatched. This CDR3 has 16 amino acids. This CDR3 reads CASSRKTSGGEETQYF. The CDR3 DNA reads as TGCGCCAGCAGCCGTAAGACTAGCGGGGGAGAAGAGACCCAGTACTTC.

This clonotype came up a few times. The chain uses TRBV27 and TRBJ1-4, with 7 bases aligning to TRBD1. The CDR3 totals 15 residues. V gave up 4 bases and J gave up 8 bases; unmatched junction bases: 10. Looked up from germline, CDR1 is MNHEY and CDR2 is SMNVEV (reference sequence). CDR3 region: CASSSLGQGGEKLFF. The CDR3 bases are TGTGCCAGCAGTTCATTAGGGCAGGGGGGCGAAAAACTGTTTTTT.

V gene TRBV20-1 combines with J gene TRBJ2-7, with D possibly TRBD2 on 5 matching bases. CDR1 is DFQATT and CDR2 is SNEGSKA in the germline V gene (reference sequence). Trimming shortened V by 1 base and J by 2 bases, and 9 bases separated the two germline ends. The CDR3 is made up of 13 amino acids. The CDR3 sequence is CSARVGEPYEQYF. CDR3 nucleotide sequence: TGCAGTGCTAGAGTCGGGGAACCCTACGAGCAGTACTTC.